The rows below give T cell receptor beta chains drawn from one sample of a study of molecular identifiers for immune sequencing clone quantification. TCRdb analysed the PCR reads with MiXCR anew, one entry per CDR3 protein. Of about 640,000 distinct CDR3 sequences listed, 15% to 20% were seen once; the top ten hold 0.85% to 0.9%. Sequencing was done on a sample of naive CD8+ T cells from blood, with Jurkat cell RNA spiked in. The source of these receptors is a human donor in good health. Some libraries in this study had Jurkat cell RNA spiked in. The conserved cysteine and the conserved F or W are not part of the CDR3 here.

CDR3: ASSQPLSGAGDQPQH
V: TRBV6-2/TRBV6-3
J: TRBJ1-5
length: 15

CDR3: ATVTLNYGYT
V: TRBV6-2/TRBV6-3
J: TRBJ1-2
length: 10

CDR3: AWRADTSSYNEQF
V: TRBV30
J: TRBJ2-1
length: 13

CDR3: SARDRLTGDPIGYGYT
V: TRBV20-1
J: TRBJ1-2
length: 16

CDR3: ASSPLGGAETQY
V: TRBV12-3/TRBV12-4
J: TRBJ2-5
length: 12

CDR3: SASRDRGINQPQH
V: TRBV20-1
J: TRBJ1-5
length: 13

CDR3: ASGSGQGTDTQY
V: TRBV12-5
J: TRBJ2-3
length: 12

CDR3: ASSPYDGEVPGNTIY
V: TRBV7-9
J: TRBJ1-3
length: 15

CDR3: ASRLDRGFSGNTIY
V: TRBV12-3/TRBV12-4
J: TRBJ1-3
length: 14

CDR3: ASSQMGQASGQPQH
V: TRBV4-1
J: TRBJ1-5
length: 14

CDR3: ATSRGSATYEQY
V: TRBV15
J: TRBJ2-7
length: 12

CDR3: SAMGNTGELF
V: TRBV20-1
J: TRBJ2-2
length: 10

CDR3: AISAPSPRREQF
V: TRBV10-3
J: TRBJ2-1
length: 12

CDR3: ASSLQGPDTGELF
V: TRBV27
J: TRBJ2-2
length: 13

CDR3: ASSLEWGNEQY
V: TRBV7-6
J: TRBJ2-7
length: 11

CDR3: ASSHEPTGRNEQF
V: TRBV4-1
J: TRBJ2-1
length: 13

CDR3: ASSPTGQGTDTQY
V: TRBV7-8
J: TRBJ2-3
length: 13

CDR3: ASSSWTSGDLI
V: TRBV27
J: TRBJ2-1
length: 11

CDR3: ASSQGGRSTDTQY
V: TRBV4-2
J: TRBJ2-3
length: 13

CDR3: ASRPPSGGADNEQF
V: TRBV7-2
J: TRBJ2-1
length: 14

CDR3: ASSYVGGGTEAF
V: TRBV6-2/TRBV6-3
J: TRBJ1-1
length: 12

CDR3: ASSFLQGGPGELF
V: TRBV7-6
J: TRBJ2-2
length: 13

CDR3: AGSSEINSPLH
V: TRBV25-1
J: TRBJ1-6
length: 11

CDR3: SVEGQGGNTIY
V: TRBV29-1
J: TRBJ1-3
length: 11

CDR3: ASSQKRLAGRRDCRVGELF
V: TRBV23-1
J: TRBJ2-2
length: 19

CDR3: ASSQDDRGYDTQY
V: TRBV4-3
J: TRBJ2-3
length: 13

CDR3: AWILAGGPETQY
V: TRBV30
J: TRBJ2-5
length: 12

CDR3: ASTPSGGPINEQF
V: TRBV7-3
J: TRBJ2-1
length: 13